One sample yielded the 7 T cell receptor beta chains listed below, sequenced in a study of T cell repertoires in cytomegalovirus infection. TCRdb redid the calling of the reads with MiXCR, one entry per CDR3 protein. The data contain hundreds of thousands of distinct CDR3 sequences, under 55% of them singletons. Antigens for these TCRs are unknown. Sequences were derived from cultured PBMCs, sampled from culture after CMV antigen stimulation. These TCRs come from a human donor in good health (CMV status not recorded). Some clones in this sample may be carry-over from other donors' samples.

The chain recombines TRBV7-2 with TRBJ2-1; TRBD2 matches 7 bases. Trimming at V came to 2 bases and at J to 0 bases, leaving 4 bases not matched to a gene. The CDR3 is made up of 16 amino acids. Germline CDR1 SGHTA, CDR2 FQGNSA. DNA for the CDR3: TGTGCCAGCAGCTTATGGGGGGGGAGCTCCTACAATGAGCAGTTCTTC. Protein sequence: CASSLWGGSSYNEQFF.

The chain links TRBV10-3 to TRBJ2-7; D possibly uses TRBD1 or TRBD2 (6 bases each). The length of the CDR3 is 22 residues. V was shortened by 0 bases and J by 0 bases, with 30 bases between the two germline ends. Germline CDR1 is ENHRY and CDR2 is SYGVKD. Here the CDR3 DNA reads TGTGCCATCAGTGAGTCGGGACGGAGGGACACCGAAAGAACTTATAGCTCCTACGAGCAGTACTTC. Its protein is CAISESGRRDTERTYSSYEQYF.

This rearrangement joins TRBV5-4 to TRBJ2-3; the D is unclear. Germline loops: CDR1 SGHNT, CDR2 YYREEE (reference sequence). The CDR3 totals 15 residues. Deletions cut 2 bases from V and 0 bases from J, with 10 bases between. CDR3 in amino acids: CASSFGVRSTDTQYF. CDR3 sequence (DNA): TGTGCCAGCAGCTTTGGGGTACGGAGCACAGATACGCAGTATTTT.

This clonotype was picked up a small number of times. The J gene is TRBJ2-1, the V gene TRBV12-5, with D unclear. The germline V gene encodes CDR1 LGHNT and CDR2 FRNRAP. Trimming removed 3 bases from V and 8 bases from J, with 2 bases in between. The CDR3 covers 10 residues. CDR3 nucleotides: TGTGCTAGTGGTTTTGATGAGCAGTTCTTC. Amino acid sequence: CASGFDEQFF.

V and J are TRBV5-4 and TRBJ1-6; 9 nucleotides line up with TRBD1. This CDR3 comprises 16 residues. Germline V gene data show CDR1 as SGHNT and CDR2 as YYREEE (reference sequence). Trimming at V came to 5 bases and at J to 5 bases, leaving 8 bases not matched to a gene. CDR3 loop: CASSFTGTGNNSPLHF. As DNA, the CDR3 is TGTGCCAGCAGTTTCACCGGGACAGGGAATAATTCACCCCTCCACTTT.

This chain joins TRBV28 and TRBJ2-7, with TRBD2 matching over 8 bases. The trim removed 6 bases at V and 3 bases at J, leaving 7 bases unmatched. This CDR3 region has 14 residues. Germline-derived CDR1 and CDR2 are MDHEN and SYDVKM. CDR3: CASRPGGVYYEQYF. The CDR3 region has the DNA TGTGCCAGCAGGCCGGGGGGGGTCTACTACGAGCAGTACTTC.

The V gene is TRBV5-4, the J gene TRBJ2-1, with 7 bases fitting TRBD1. Germline assignment: CDR1 SGHNT and CDR2 YYREEE (reference sequence). This CDR3 has 15 amino acids. The junction had 14 bases not matched to a gene; V was cut back by 5 bases and J by 9 bases. The CDR3 here is CASRIQGKSIGEQFF. The CDR3 nucleotides read TGTGCCAGCAGAATACAGGGGAAATCGATCGGTGAGCAGTTCTTC.